The sequence of this TCR beta chain was determined in a study of neurological immune-mediated disorders (dated by TCRdb to between 2018 and 2021). In the study overall: The study compared peripheral blood TCR-beta repertoires of HTLV-I-associated myelopathy (HAM/TSP) patients, multiple sclerosis patients and healthy controls using UMI-based sequencing. Longitudinal samples, technical triplicates and paired sorted CD4+ and CD8+ T-cell subsets, alongside PBMC samples, were included among the roughly 110 TCR-beta libraries. The cohort included about 70 subjects: roughly 15 with HAM/TSP, around 34 with multiple sclerosis, and around 20 healthy controls.

cDNA was synthesized by template-switch 5'RACE using a primer carrying a 10-nucleotide random unique molecular identifier by which each TCR transcript was tagged. Every sequencing run yielded over 170 million TCR-beta sequences covering 15-18 subjects. The RNeasy kit was used to extract total RNA. Using the KAPA Real-time Library Amplification kit, TCR-beta VDJ regions were amplified with primers for the TCR constant region and the 5'RACE anchor. A first PCR added sample indexes and Illumina adaptors, and a second PCR then raised library yield. The roughly 650 bp TCR product was size-selected on a 2% E-gel SizeSelection system after Ampure bead purification. Library quality was checked on a Bioanalyzer, concentration was measured with Qubit, and libraries were quantified with the Kapa Library Quantification kit before pooling. An Illumina HiSeq 2500 was used to sequence the libraries paired-end at 2 x 150 bp. To increase sequence diversity, roughly 24-32% phiX was spiked into each library pool. In the authors' own workflow: Quality-filtered reads were processed with the UMI-based MiGEC pipeline, and over 85% of raw TCR sequences were removed by the MiGEC pipeline during error correction. VDJ genes were aligned to IMGT germline references, and clonotypes were defined by unique CDR3 amino acid sequence plus V-J genes. Clonal expansion, Shannon diversity and CDR3 relatedness (CalcPairwiseDistances, ClusterSamples) were evaluated with VDJtools, and phylogenetic trees were built with CLCbio workbench. Clones with at least 8 unique UMIs were defined as expanded, with this threshold being based on coefficient-of-variation modelling across technical triplicates. TCRdb reprocessing: public reads trimmed at Q25 with fastp, clones called with MiXCR, in-frame beta chains kept. Every distinct CDR3 protein forms one entry, paired with its most common genes and DNA. It is TCRdb's table, rather than the study itself, that gives the V and J calls and clone size. For this sample there are some 19,000 distinct CDR3 sequences; about 15% appear just once. 15% of the sample is taken by the ten largest.

Overall results and qualifications from the work: TCR clonal expansion was highest in HAM/TSP patients and lowest in MS patients, with MS patients falling below even healthy controls. No identical CDR3 amino acid sequences were found to be shared among expanded clones across subjects, suggesting that TCR-beta repertoires were private in all groups.

For unsorted PBMC libraries, 2 million PBMCs were used after storage in RNAlater at -80 degrees C until RNA extraction. PBMCs were separated from peripheral blood using Ficoll-Hypaque density gradient centrifugation and then cryopreserved in liquid nitrogen. The CDR3 spans 16 residues, from the cysteine through the phenylalanine. Only CDR3 DNA is held: 48 bases, read in frame from base 1. The junction carries 10 bases between V and J, which are trimmed by 0 bases and 1 base respectively. CDR1 and CDR2, looked up from the germline V gene (reference sequence), are LGHDT and YNNKEL. This clonotype appeared many times. Which antigen it targets is not known. Per-nucleotide qualities are absent, and no much larger clonotype sits a single base away.

The sequencing input was PBMCs. Recombination linked TRBV3-1 to TRBJ2-1, with a weak D call of TRBD2 (5 bases match). The TCR sequence derives from a female donor with HTLV-1-associated myelopathy (HAM/TSP). The CDR3 reads CASSQDPRASYNEQFF. Read as DNA, the sequence is TGTGCCAGCAGCCAAGATCCGCGGGCTTCCTACAATGAGCAGTTCTTC.